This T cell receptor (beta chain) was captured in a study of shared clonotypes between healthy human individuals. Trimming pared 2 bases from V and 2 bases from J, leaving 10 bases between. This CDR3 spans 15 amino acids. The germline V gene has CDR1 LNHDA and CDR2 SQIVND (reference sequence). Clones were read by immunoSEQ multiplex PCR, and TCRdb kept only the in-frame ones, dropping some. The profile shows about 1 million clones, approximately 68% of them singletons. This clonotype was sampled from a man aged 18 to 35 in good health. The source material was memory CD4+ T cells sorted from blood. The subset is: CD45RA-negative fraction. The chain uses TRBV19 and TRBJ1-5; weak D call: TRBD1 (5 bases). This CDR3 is CASSINGGGNQPQHF. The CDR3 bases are TGTGCCAGTAGTATAAACGGGGGTGGCAATCAGCCCCAGCATTTT. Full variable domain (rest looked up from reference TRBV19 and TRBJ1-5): DGGITQSPKYLFRKEGQNVTLSCEQNLNHDAMYWYRQDPGQGLRLIYYSQIVNDFQKGDIAEGYSVSREKKESFPLTVTSAQKNPTAFYLCASSINGGGNQPQHFGDGTRLSIL.